This T cell receptor (beta chain) emerged from a study of beta chain features in type 1 diabetes. Overall study results and limits: Patients with type 1 diabetes carried fewer insertions and had more deletions at their VDJ junctions. Patients showed naive, central memory and Treg TCRB repertoires that appeared more similar than those of healthy donors.

The entirety of the isolated RNA underwent reverse transcription, so expressed TCRB transcripts were sequenced. Produced via immunoSEQ multiplex PCR; TCRdb's table is partial and in-frame only. This sample carries about 370,000 clones, around 15% of them seen once, and the ten largest clones take 0.019%. This clone was observed a handful of times. Its specificity is not known. The CDR3 sequence is 16 residues long. Germline V CDR1 and CDR2: MGHRA, YSYEKL. Germline trimming cut 1 base from V and 10 bases from J; bases unmatched to any gene: 5. J is TRBJ2-1 and V is TRBV4-1, with 15 bases that match TRBD2. The sample comprised naive CD4+ T cells from blood. The receptor was derived from a woman between 18 and 29 years old in good health. This CDR3 reads CASSQGRGTSGREQFF. The CDR3 DNA is TGCGCCAGCAGCCAAGGGAGAGGGACTAGCGGGAGGGAGCAGTTCTTC.